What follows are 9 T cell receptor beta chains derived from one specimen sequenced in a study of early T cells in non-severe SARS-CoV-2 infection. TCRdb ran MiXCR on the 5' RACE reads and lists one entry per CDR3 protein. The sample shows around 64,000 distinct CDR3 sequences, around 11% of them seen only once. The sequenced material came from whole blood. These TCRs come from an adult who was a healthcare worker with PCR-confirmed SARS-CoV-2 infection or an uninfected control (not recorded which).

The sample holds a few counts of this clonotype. The CDR3 here is CASSSRTGTTNTGELFF. In nucleotides, the CDR3 is TGTGCCAGCAGCTCTCGGACAGGAACAACCAACACCGGGGAGCTGTTTTTT. The V and J genes are TRBV7-9 and TRBJ2-2; TRBD1 matches 7 bases. CDR1 and CDR2 from the germline V gene are SEHNR and FQNEAQ (reference sequence). The CDR3 runs 17 residues. The J segment lost 2 bases and the V segment lost 4 bases, leaving 10 bases of the junction unmatched.

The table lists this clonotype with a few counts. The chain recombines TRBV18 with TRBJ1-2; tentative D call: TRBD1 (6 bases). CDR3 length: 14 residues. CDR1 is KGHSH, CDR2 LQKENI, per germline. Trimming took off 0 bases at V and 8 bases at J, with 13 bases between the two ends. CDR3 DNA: TGTGCCAGCTCACCACCGAACAGGGCGGGAGGCTACACCTTC. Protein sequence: CASSPPNRAGGYTF.

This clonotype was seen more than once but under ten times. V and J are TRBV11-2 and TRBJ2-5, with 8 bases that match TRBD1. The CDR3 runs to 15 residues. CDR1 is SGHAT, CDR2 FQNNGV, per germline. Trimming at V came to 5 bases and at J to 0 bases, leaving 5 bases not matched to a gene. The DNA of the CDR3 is TGTGCCAGCAGCCTGGGACAGGAGAACCAAGAGACCCAGTACTTC. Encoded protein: CASSLGQENQETQYF.

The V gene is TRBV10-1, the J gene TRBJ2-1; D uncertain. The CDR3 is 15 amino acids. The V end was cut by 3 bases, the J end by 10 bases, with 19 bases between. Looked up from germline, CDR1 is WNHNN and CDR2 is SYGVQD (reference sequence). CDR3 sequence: CASSEGGIQHGEQFF. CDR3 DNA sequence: TGCGCCAGCAGTGAAGGTGGTATCCAGCACGGGGAGCAGTTCTTC.

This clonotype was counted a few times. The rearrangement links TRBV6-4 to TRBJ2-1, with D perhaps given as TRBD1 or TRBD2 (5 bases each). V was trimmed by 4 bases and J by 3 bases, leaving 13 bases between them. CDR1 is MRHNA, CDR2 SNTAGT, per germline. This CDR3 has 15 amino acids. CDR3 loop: CASSVGTANYNEQFF. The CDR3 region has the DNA TGTGCCAGCAGTGTTGGGACGGCAAACTACAATGAGCAGTTCTTC.

In DNA, the CDR3 is TGTGCCAGCAGAGTCGGGGCAGCTTCCTACGAGCAGTACTTC. It translates to CASRVGAASYEQYF. This chain joins TRBV6-1 and TRBJ2-7, with D possibly being TRBD1 or TRBD2 (5 bases each). CDR1 is MNHNS and CDR2 is SASEGT in the germline V gene. The length of the CDR3 is 14 residues. The ends were cut back, 6 bases at V and 1 base at J, with 13 bases in the middle.

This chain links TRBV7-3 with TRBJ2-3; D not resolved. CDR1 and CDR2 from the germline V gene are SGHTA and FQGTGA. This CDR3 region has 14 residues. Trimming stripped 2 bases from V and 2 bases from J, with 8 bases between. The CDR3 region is CASSLDGNTDTQYF. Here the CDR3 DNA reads TGTGCCAGCAGCTTAGACGGCAACACAGATACGCAGTATTTT.

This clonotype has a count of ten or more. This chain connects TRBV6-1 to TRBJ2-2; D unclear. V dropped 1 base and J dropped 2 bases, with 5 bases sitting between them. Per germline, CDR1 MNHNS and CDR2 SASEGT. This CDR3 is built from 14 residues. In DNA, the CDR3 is TGTGCCAGCAGTGAAGGGCTTAACACCGGGGAGCTGTTTTTT. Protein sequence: CASSEGLNTGELFF.

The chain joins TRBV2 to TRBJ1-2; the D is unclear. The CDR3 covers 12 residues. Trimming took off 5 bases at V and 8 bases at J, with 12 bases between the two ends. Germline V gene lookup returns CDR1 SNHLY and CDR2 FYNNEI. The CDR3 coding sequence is TGTGCCAGCAGTTTTGTATCGGAAGGCTACACCTTC. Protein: CASSFVSEGYTF.